This T cell receptor beta chain appears in the sequencing data of a study of blood T cell repertoires in COVID-19. About the research overall: Sites in the United States, Italy and Spain provided acute and convalescent COVID-19 samples. PBMCs, B-cell-depleted T cells, or T cells provided the cDNA or gDNA that made up the material.

Original analysis: Reference gene primer amplification gave nucleated cell count estimates. Clones were read by immunoSEQ multiplex PCR, and TCRdb kept only the in-frame ones, dropping some. V and J calls plus clone size are reproduced from that table; the DNA served to infer D and trimming. The sample includes about 110,000 clones, under 90% of them seen just once. Trimming took 5 bases from V and 7 from J; bases not matched to a gene: 12. The CDR3 has 16 residues. Germline loops: CDR1 SGHRS, CDR2 YFSETQ. V usage is TRBV5-1 and J usage is TRBJ1-6; 7 bases match TRBD1. This receptor was obtained from a woman aged 45-65 years with acute or convalescent COVID-19. The sequenced sample consisted of peripheral blood. The CDR3 sequence: CASRPAPGQENSPLHF. DNA of the CDR3: TGCGCCAGCAGACCGGCCCCTGGACAGGAGAATTCACCCCTCCACTTT.